These 27 T cell receptor beta chains originate from one sample sequenced in a study of T cell changes during pregnancy in multiple sclerosis. Sequencing was performed with immunoSEQ multiplex PCR; in TCRdb, only in-frame clones are kept and a portion is missing. The sample shows about 14,000 clones, 88% of them seen only once. Sequenced material: CD8+ T cells from peripheral blood mononuclear cells, taken in the first trimester of pregnancy. The source of these receptors is a female donor with multiple sclerosis, enrolled in a pregnancy study.

The gene calls are TRBV4-1 and TRBJ2-1, with 16 nucleotides matching TRBD2. The CDR3 has 18 residues. V shed 4 bases, J shed 7 bases, and the junction held 10 bases outside the gene matches. Looked up from germline, CDR1 is MGHRA and CDR2 is YSYEKL. CDR3 DNA sequence: TGCGCCAGCAGCCCCGCCGGGACTAGCGGGGGGGCCTGGAATGAGCAGTTCTTC. Its protein product is CASSPAGTSGGAWNEQFF.

The rearrangement uses TRBV5-1 and TRBJ2-1; 11 bases are shared with TRBD2. Germline-derived CDR1 and CDR2 are SGHRS and YFSETQ. The J segment lost 0 bases and the V segment lost 3 bases, leaving 5 bases of the junction unmatched. The CDR3 runs 17 residues. The CDR3 DNA reads TGCGCCAGCAGCTACTCTAGCGGGGGGCTCTCCTACAATGAGCAGTTCTTC. It codes for CASSYSSGGLSYNEQFF.

This rearrangement joins TRBV27 to TRBJ1-2, with unresolved D. The CDR3 contains 13 residues. Germline V gives CDR1 MNHEY, CDR2 SMNVEV (reference sequence). The germline V and J ends were trimmed by 9 bases and 1 base, with 12 bases remaining between them. CDR3 in amino acids: CASGPAFNYGYTF. CDR3 DNA sequence: TGTGCCAGTGGGCCCGCCTTTAACTATGGCTACACCTTC.

The table lists this clone with a few counts. The chain's CDR3 is CASSQDSSGYNEQFF. The CDR3 DNA is TGCGCCAGCAGCCAAGATTCTAGCGGGTACAATGAGCAGTTCTTC. The J gene is TRBJ2-1, the V gene TRBV4-1, with 8 bases lining up with TRBD2. Trimming cost V 0 bases and J 4 bases; bases outside gene matches: 2. CDR1 and CDR2 (germline): MGHRA, YSYEKL. The CDR3 loop spans 15 amino acids.

By share, this clone ranks as medium-sized. Written as DNA, the CDR3 is TGCGCCAGCAGCCGGACTAGCGGGGGGCCAGGGGATACGCAGTATTTT. Translation gives CASSRTSGGPGDTQYF. V and J are TRBV5-1 and TRBJ2-3, with TRBD2 identical over 14 bases. The CDR3 is 16 residues long. V lost 4 bases to trimming and J lost 6 bases; unmatched junction nucleotides: 7. Germline loops: CDR1 SGHRS, CDR2 YFSETQ.

This chain uses TRBV6-6 with TRBJ2-1, with 8 positions matching TRBD1. The ends lost 9 bases at V and 0 bases at J; junction bases unmatched: 4. The germline CDR1 and CDR2 sequences are MNHNY and SVGAGI (reference sequence). This CDR3 has 14 amino acids. The DNA of the CDR3 is TGTGCCAGTAGAACAGGGGGCTCCTACAATGAGCAGTTCTTC. Its protein product is CASRTGGSYNEQFF.

This chain uses TRBV19 with TRBJ1-6, with 7 bases lining up with TRBD1. The CDR3 is 15 amino acids. Per the germline V gene, CDR1 is LNHDA and CDR2 is SQIVND (reference sequence). With 3 bases clipped from V and 7 bases from J, the junction kept 6 bases outside the gene matches. The CDR3: CASSIVARGNSPLHF. The DNA for the CDR3 is TGTGCCAGTAGTATTGTCGCCAGGGGGAATTCACCCCTCCACTTT.

The chain joins TRBV7-9 to TRBJ1-5; tentative D call: TRBD1 (5 bases). The V gene's germline CDR1 is SEHNR and CDR2 FQNEAQ (reference sequence). V was pared by 1 base and J by 7 bases, with 14 bases between. CDR3 length: 15 residues. CDR3 DNA sequence: TGTGCCAGCAGCTTAGGAGGTCAGGGAGGACAGCCCCAGCATTTT. Amino acid sequence: CASSLGGQGGQPQHF.

This clone was counted a single time. The chain joins TRBV27 to TRBJ2-1, with D tentatively TRBD2 (7 bases). The germline gives CDR1 MNHEY, CDR2 SMNVEV (reference sequence). With 8 bases removed from V and 0 bases from J, the gap between germline ends came to 14 bases. This CDR3 contains 15 residues. This CDR3 reads CASGRGSRSYNEQFF. CDR3 coding DNA: TGTGCCAGCGGGAGGGGGAGCCGCTCCTACAATGAGCAGTTCTTC.

The V gene is TRBV5-1, the J gene TRBJ1-4, with a tentative D call TRBD1 (5 bases). Germline CDR1 and CDR2: SGHRS and YFSETQ. CDR3 length: 16 residues. V was shortened by 0 bases and J by 8 bases, with 17 bases between the two germline ends. CDR3: CASSLAGMGLGEKLFF. In DNA form, the CDR3 reads TGCGCCAGCAGCTTGGCCGGTATGGGACTGGGAGAAAAACTGTTTTTT.

The V and J genes are TRBV7-8 and TRBJ1-1; 9 bases fit TRBD1. Germline V gives CDR1 SGHVS, CDR2 FQNEAQ. This CDR3 is built from 13 residues. Losses at the gene ends were 1 base for V and 10 bases for J; bases not matched to a gene: 4. The CDR3 protein is CASSLGTGVRAFF. In DNA form, the CDR3 reads TGTGCCAGCAGCTTAGGGACAGGGGTAAGAGCTTTCTTT.

This chain links TRBV21-1 with TRBJ2-1; the D call of TRBD2 is as the table states it, not checked on the DNA. TRBV21-1 is a listed pseudogene. The CDR3 is 16 amino acids. This CDR3 is CASSRATSGGGGEQFF. The DNA for the CDR3 is TGTGCCAGCAGCAGAGCAACTAGCGGGGGGGGTGGTGAGCAGTTCTTC.

The gene calls are TRBV11-2 and TRBJ1-2, with 10 positions matching TRBD1. With V trimmed by 0 bases and J by 8 bases, 6 bases remained unmatched. The CDR3 covers 15 residues. Germline values: CDR1 SGHAT, CDR2 FQNNGV. CDR3 nucleotide sequence: TGTGCCAGCAGCTTAGATAGACAGGGGGCGAAGGGCTACACCTTC. Its protein is CASSLDRQGAKGYTF.

The chain combines TRBV4-3 with TRBJ2-3; 8 bases align to TRBD2. With 0 bases clipped from V and 2 bases from J, the junction kept 4 bases outside the gene matches. Germline values: CDR1 LGHNA, CDR2 YSLEER. The CDR3 totals 16 residues. CDR3: CASSQDYGGATDTQYF. In nucleotides, the CDR3 is TGCGCCAGCAGCCAAGATTACGGGGGGGCCACAGATACGCAGTATTTT.

This chain joins TRBV5-4 and TRBJ1-1, with D maybe TRBD1 (5 bases). The CDR3 length is 12 residues. V lost 3 bases to trimming and J lost 4 bases, with 7 bases between them. Germline assignment: CDR1 SGHNT and CDR2 YYREEE (reference sequence). DNA of the CDR3: TGTGCCAGCAGCTCTAGGGGCACTGAAGCTTTCTTT. Translated, it gives CASSSRGTEAFF.

This sequence joins TRBV2 and TRBJ2-7, with 8 bases lining up with TRBD1. Germline V gene data show CDR1 as SNHLY and CDR2 as FYNNEI. The CDR3 consists of 15 residues. Losses at the gene ends were 8 bases for V and 1 base for J; bases not matched to a gene: 10. The CDR3 here is CASLEHRGVSYEQYF. The CDR3 DNA is TGTGCCAGCCTTGAACACAGGGGGGTATCCTACGAGCAGTACTTC.

The chain carries TRBV9 and TRBJ2-2; maybe TRBD1 (5 bases). This CDR3 region has 17 residues. V gave up 4 bases and J gave up 4 bases, with 20 bases separating them. The V gene's germline CDR1 is SGDLS and CDR2 YYNGEE. The CDR3: CASSNARTPIFTGELFF. CDR3 in DNA: TGTGCCAGCAGCAATGCAAGGACACCGATATTCACCGGGGAGCTGTTTTTT.

The chain employs TRBV14 and TRBJ2-7; 8 positions match TRBD1. The ends lost 4 bases at V and 2 bases at J; junction bases unmatched: 10. Germline assignment: CDR1 SGHDN and CDR2 FVKESK. The CDR3 contains 16 residues. CDR3 amino acids: CASSPLRQGLAYEQYF. For the CDR3, the DNA is TGTGCCAGCAGCCCTCTTAGACAGGGGCTGGCCTACGAGCAGTACTTC. Looking up the rest from reference TRBV14 and TRBJ2-7 gives the full variable domain: EAGVTQFPSHSVIEKGQTVTLRCDPISGHDNLYWYRRVMGKEIKFLLHFVKESKQDESGMPNNRFLAERTGGTYSTLKVQPAELEDSGVYFCASSPLRQGLAYEQYFGPGTRLTVT.

This chain uses TRBV28 with TRBJ2-1; 13 bases align to TRBD2. The germline V gene encodes CDR1 MDHEN and CDR2 SYDVKM. V was clipped by 2 bases and J by 2 bases; unmatched bases: 0. The CDR3 totals 16 residues. The CDR3 coding sequence is TGTGCCAGCAGTTTAACTAGCGGGGGGGCCTACAATGAGCAGTTCTTC. It specifies CASSLTSGGAYNEQFF. Full variable domain (outside the CDR3, taken from reference TRBV28 and TRBJ2-1): DVKVTQSSRYLVKRTGEKVFLECVQDMDHENMFWYRQDPGLGLRLIYFSYDVKMKEKGDIPEGYSVSREKKERFSLILESASTNQTSMYLCASSLTSGGAYNEQFFGPGTRLTVL.

The chain links TRBV5-1 to TRBJ2-5; D ambiguous. The J call is uncertain, as TRBJ2-7 better fits the DNA end. Germline V gene data show CDR1 as SGHRS and CDR2 as YFSETQ. This CDR3 comprises 16 residues. The CDR3 DNA reads as TGCGCCAGCAGCTTGACCTCGAAATTAGGAGACTACGAGCAGTACTTC. It codes for CASSLTSKLGDYEQYF.

The genes are TRBV9 and TRBJ2-7, with TRBD1 matching over 8 bases. With V trimmed by 3 bases and J by 2 bases, 4 bases remained unmatched. This CDR3 spans 14 amino acids. Germline V lookup: CDR1 SGDLS, CDR2 YYNGEE. CDR3 sequence (DNA): TGTGCCAGCAGCGAGGGGACAGGCACCTACGAGCAGTACTTC. Translating it yields CASSEGTGTYEQYF.

This sequence joins TRBV5-6 and TRBJ1-1, with TRBD1 as a possible D gene (5 bases). This CDR3 comprises 15 residues. Germline V gene data show CDR1 as SGHDT and CDR2 as YYEEEE. Trimming took 2 bases from V and 0 from J, leaving 11 bases between them. CDR3 loop: CASSFAGLVNTEAFF. The CDR3 DNA reads as TGTGCCAGCAGCTTCGCGGGGCTGGTGAACACTGAAGCTTTCTTT.

This chain connects TRBV5-1 to TRBJ2-6, with TRBD2 as a possible D gene (5 bases). Germline CDR1 SGHRS, CDR2 YFSETQ. V was trimmed by 0 bases and J by 5 bases, leaving 12 bases between them. The CDR3 has 16 amino acids. The CDR3 spells CASSLARTGRANVLTF. CDR3 nucleotide sequence: TGCGCCAGCAGCTTGGCCCGCACGGGAAGGGCCAACGTCCTGACTTTC.

The chain has TRBV6-1 and TRBJ2-7; 7 positions match TRBD1. The germline CDR1 and CDR2 sequences are MNHNS and SASEGT. The CDR3 runs 15 residues. V dropped 4 bases and J dropped 4; count of bases not matched to a gene: 10. The CDR3 protein is CASSGSTGSPYEQYF. In DNA form, the CDR3 reads TGTGCCAGCAGTGGGTCGACAGGGAGTCCATACGAGCAGTACTTC.

The chain recombines TRBV6-5 with TRBJ1-1, with D hard to call. Deletions cut 8 bases from V and 1 base from J, with 17 bases between. Germline V lookup: CDR1 MNHEY, CDR2 SVGAGI. This CDR3 is 15 amino acids long. The CDR3 spells CASLSFGEWNTEAFF. The CDR3 DNA reads TGTGCCAGCCTTTCGTTTGGGGAGTGGAACACTGAAGCTTTCTTT.

V usage is TRBV27 and J usage is TRBJ2-2; D remains ambiguous. Trimming stripped 3 bases from V and 6 bases from J, with 5 bases between. CDR1 is MNHEY and CDR2 is SMNVEV in the germline V gene (reference sequence). This CDR3 spans 12 amino acids. CDR3: CASSFLPGELFF. CDR3 DNA: TGTGCCAGCAGTTTTCTCCCCGGGGAGCTGTTTTTT.

This clone is a singleton in its sample. The V and J genes are TRBV4-3 and TRBJ2-5; 9 positions agree with TRBD2. This CDR3 comprises 17 residues. V gave up 0 bases and J gave up 2 bases; unmatched junction bases: 7. CDR1 and CDR2 (germline): LGHNA, YSLEER. The CDR3, as DNA: TGCGCCAGCAGCCAAGAGGGTAGCGGGGGACCACAAGAGACCCAGTACTTC. Translating it yields CASSQEGSGGPQETQYF.